This T cell receptor beta chain was captured by sequencing in a study of blood T cells in healthy people across ages. V was pared by 5 bases and J by 8 bases, with 18 bases between. Germline V gene lookup returns CDR1 SEHNR and CDR2 FQNEAQ (reference sequence). The CDR3 runs 15 residues. Sample-barcoded 5' priming and a J-beta primer mix drove a second PCR of about 7 to 12 cycles. One entry per CDR3 protein, called by TCRdb with MiXCR from the 5' RACE reads. Among 800,000 to 1,300,000 distinct CDR3 sequences listed, 25% were seen once. The data also belong to a second study, concerning T cells of mothers and their children. This second study says: The effect of thymic selection on TCR recombination output is similar between related and unrelated pairs.

V gene TRBV7-9 combines with J gene TRBJ1-4, with D tentatively TRBD1 (6 bases). The clonotype was recovered from a girl aged 2 to 10 in good health. Sequenced sample: blood. In DNA form, the CDR3 reads TGTGCCAGCAGCCCAGCACAGGGCTGGGCGGAAAAACTGTTTTTT. It codes for CASSPAQGWAEKLFF.